The 27 T cell receptor beta chains below were found in one sample sequenced in a study of response to subunit inactivated influenza vaccine. TCRdb independently ran MiXCR on the RT-PCR reads; one entry per CDR3 protein. The top ten hold approximately 11% of the sample, which has around 600,000 distinct CDR3 sequences, over 9% seen once. These data were likewise used in another study, on T cells expressing NK-cell markers. That report adds: TCR beta cDNA was generated via 5'RACE template switching incorporating UMIs.

Specimen: PBMCs from blood, collected on the day of vaccination. Every receptor here comes from a man over 45 who received an inactivated influenza vaccine.

The chain uses TRBV6-1 and TRBJ2-5; 7 nucleotides align to TRBD1. Germline lookup yields CDR1 MNHNS and CDR2 SASEGT. The CDR3 totals 14 residues. The V segment lost 6 bases and the J segment 1 base; nucleotides outside the gene matches: 5. CDR3 sequence reads: CASREDRIQETQYF. CDR3 nucleotides: TGTGCCAGCAGAGAGGACAGGATCCAAGAGACCCAGTACTTC.

This chain links TRBV12-3 or TRBV12-4 with TRBJ2-5, with a tentative D call TRBD1 (6 bases). The CDR3 has 16 residues. Trimming cost V 6 bases and J 2 bases, with 19 bases left between them. The CDR3 bases are TGTGCCAGCAGCCCAAGGGGGACAACTTCTCAAGAGACCCAGTACTTC. Amino acid sequence: CASSPRGTTSQETQYF.

This chain connects TRBV29-1 to TRBJ2-3, with unresolved D. Trimming took 6 bases from V and 2 from J, leaving 15 bases between them. The CDR3 is 14 residues long. Germline values: CDR1 SQVTM, CDR2 ANQGSEA. The CDR3 is CSVDARPYTDTQYF. The CDR3 DNA follows: TGCAGCGTCGATGCCAGGCCCTACACAGATACGCAGTATTTT.

The V and J genes are TRBV12-3 or TRBV12-4 and TRBJ2-1, with D possibly TRBD2 on 6 matching bases. Trimming removed 5 bases from V and 7 bases from J, with 12 bases in between. The CDR3 sequence is 13 residues long. The CDR3 region is CASSHRETNEQFF. In DNA, the CDR3 is TGTGCCAGCAGTCACCGGGAGACGAATGAGCAGTTCTTC.

The chain has TRBV6-5 and TRBJ2-2, with D possibly matching TRBD2 (6 bases). Germline loops: CDR1 MNHEY, CDR2 SVGAGI. The CDR3 has 17 amino acids. V was trimmed by 2 bases and J by 3 bases, leaving 16 bases between them. CDR3 coding DNA: TGTGCCAGCAGTTACCTCCGGCGGGATACCTACACCGGGGAGCTGTTTTTT. Encoded protein: CASSYLRRDTYTGELFF.

The sample holds many counts of this clonotype. The CDR3 DNA follows: TGTGCCAGCAGCCCCCGACTAGCGGGGGGACTCACAGATACGCAGTATTTT. This codes for CASSPRLAGGLTDTQYF. The rearrangement links TRBV7-6 to TRBJ2-3; the match to TRBD2 covers 13 bases. In germline, CDR1 is SGHVS, CDR2 FNYEAQ. The CDR3 runs 17 residues. With 5 bases clipped from V and 2 bases from J, the junction kept 7 bases outside the gene matches.

This sequence joins TRBV7-8 and TRBJ2-3; 14 positions match TRBD2. CDR3 length equals 18 residues. With V trimmed by 5 bases and J by 4 bases, 11 bases remained unmatched. Germline CDR1 SGHVS, CDR2 FQNEAQ. The CDR3 sequence is CASSRSSGTSGSPDTQYF. The CDR3 nucleotides read TGTGCCAGCAGCCGTTCTTCCGGGACTAGCGGGAGTCCAGATACGCAGTATTTT.

This clonotype occurred a few times. The chain is built from TRBV7-9 and TRBJ1-2, with D hard to call. The ends were cut back, 6 bases at V and 1 base at J, with 15 bases in the middle. Germline CDR1 reads SEHNR; CDR2 reads FQNEAQ (reference sequence). The length of the CDR3 is 15 residues. Here the CDR3 DNA reads TGTGCCAGCAGACCTCCCGTACAAGATAACTATGGCTACACCTTC. This sequence encodes CASRPPVQDNYGYTF. Supplemented by reference TRBV7-9 and TRBJ1-2, the full variable domain reads DTGVSQNPRHKITKRGQNVTFRCDPISEHNRLYWYRQTLGQGPEFLTYFQNEAQLEKSRLLSDRFSAERPKGSFSTLEIQRTEQGDSAMYLCASRPPVQDNYGYTFGSGTRLTVV.

The table lists this clonotype with a few counts. This CDR3 reads CSAIRGSEDEQFF. CDR3 coding DNA: TGCAGTGCTATTAGGGGGAGTGAGGATGAGCAGTTCTTC. V and J are TRBV20-1 and TRBJ2-1; D is possibly TRBD1 (6 bases). CDR1 and CDR2 from the germline V gene are DFQATT and SNEGSKA (reference sequence). This CDR3 region has 13 residues. Trimming removed 4 bases from V and 8 bases from J, with 15 bases in between.

This clonotype was counted a few times. V and J are TRBV6-5 and TRBJ2-3; TRBD2 matches at 8 bases. This CDR3 region has 17 residues. V trimming: 2 bases; J trimming: 0 bases; junction bases outside the gene matches: 7. The germline V gene has CDR1 MNHEY and CDR2 SVGAGI. CDR3 bases: TGTGCCAGCAGTTACCGGGGTAGCGGGGCTAGCACAGATACGCAGTATTTT. Its protein product is CASSYRGSGASTDTQYF.

This clonotype came up many times. The V gene is TRBV20-1, the J gene TRBJ2-7; 14 bases are a match to TRBD2. Germline trimming cut 5 bases from V and 1 base from J; bases unmatched to any gene: 10. The length of the CDR3 is 17 residues. Germline assignment: CDR1 DFQATT and CDR2 SNEGSKA (reference sequence). The CDR3 spells CSAGRTSGRPRSYEQYF. The CDR3, as DNA: TGCAGTGCTGGGAGGACTAGCGGGAGGCCACGTTCCTACGAGCAGTACTTC.

The rearrangement joins TRBV5-1 to TRBJ2-5, with D maybe TRBD2 (6 bases). The CDR3 loop spans 15 amino acids. The V end lost 5 bases, the J end lost 5 bases, and 19 bases lay between the germline ends. Germline-derived CDR1 and CDR2 are SGHRS and YFSETQ. CDR3 residues: CASRDGGTPGETQYF. The CDR3 nucleotides read TGCGCCAGCAGAGATGGGGGGACCCCCGGGGAGACCCAGTACTTC.

This clonotype has ten or more counts. This chain connects TRBV28 to TRBJ2-1; possibly TRBD2 for D (5 bases). Deletions cut 5 bases from V and 10 bases from J, with 15 bases between. The V gene's germline CDR1 is MDHEN and CDR2 SYDVKM. The CDR3 sequence is 13 residues long. CDR3 in amino acids: CASSTGLIPEQFF. The DNA for the CDR3 is TGTGCCAGCAGTACCGGACTGATCCCCGAGCAGTTCTTC.

The chain carries TRBV7-2 and TRBJ1-5, with TRBD1 matching 10 bases. Germline V gene data show CDR1 as SGHTA and CDR2 as FQGNSA. This CDR3 region has 14 residues. After removal of 5 bases from V and 6 bases from J, the junction contained 4 bases not matched to a gene. The CDR3 bases are TGTGCCAGCAGCATAGGGACAGGGGTTCAGCCCCAGCATTTT. The encoded protein is CASSIGTGVQPQHF. Full variable domain (remainder filled in from reference TRBV7-2 and TRBJ1-5): GAGVSQSPSNKVTEKGKDVELRCDPISGHTALYWYRQSLGQGLEFLIYFQGNSAPDKSGLPSDRFSAERTGGSVSTLTIQRTQQEDSAVYLCASSIGTGVQPQHFGDGTRLSIL.

This clonotype was observed at least ten times. In nucleotides, the CDR3 is TGCGCCAGCAGCTCACCCAGGGGGCTCGCGAACACTGAAGCTTTCTTT. Translating gives CASSSPRGLANTEAFF. The chain employs TRBV5-1 and TRBJ1-1, with 8 bases matching TRBD1. This CDR3 spans 16 amino acids. Germline CDR1 reads SGHRS; CDR2 reads YFSETQ. The junction had 8 bases not matched to a gene; V was cut back by 3 bases and J by 1 base.

The V call is TRBV5-1, the J call TRBJ2-7; D ambiguous. Germline assignment: CDR1 SGHRS and CDR2 YFSETQ. This CDR3 comprises 14 residues. Deletions cut 4 bases from V and 2 bases from J, with 13 bases between. CDR3 loop: CASSVPNSPYEQYF. The CDR3 DNA reads TGCGCCAGCAGCGTACCCAACTCCCCCTACGAGCAGTACTTC.

This clonotype was detected only a few times. V usage is TRBV12-3 or TRBV12-4 and J usage is TRBJ2-3; 10 bases agree with TRBD2. After removal of 3 bases from V and 4 bases from J, the junction contained 10 bases not matched to a gene. CDR3 size: 17 residues. This CDR3 reads CASSLSAGGQLADTQYF. For the CDR3, the DNA is TGTGCCAGCAGTTTGTCAGCGGGGGGGCAGTTAGCAGATACGCAGTATTTT.

Many counts were recorded for this clonotype. V is TRBV12-3 or TRBV12-4 and J is TRBJ1-1, with 8 nucleotides matching TRBD1. The ends lost 3 bases at V and 3 bases at J; junction bases unmatched: 6. The CDR3 covers 15 residues. CDR3 sequence: CASSFQDRAYTEAFF. In nucleotides, the CDR3 is TGTGCCAGCAGTTTTCAGGACAGGGCATACACTGAAGCTTTCTTT.

The rearrangement uses TRBV7-6 and TRBJ2-2; either TRBD1 or TRBD2 may supply D (5 bases each). The CDR3 sequence is 16 residues long. The germline V gene encodes CDR1 SGHVS and CDR2 FNYEAQ. Trimming took 2 bases from V and 3 from J, leaving 13 bases between them. The CDR3 sequence is CASSLPGPGYTGELFF. The CDR3 nucleotides are TGTGCCAGCAGCTTACCGGGGCCTGGTTACACCGGGGAGCTGTTTTTT.

This chain links TRBV20-1 with TRBJ2-7; tentatively, D is TRBD1 or TRBD2 (5 bases each). The germline gives CDR1 DFQATT, CDR2 SNEGSKA (reference sequence). Trimming removed 0 bases from V and 0 bases from J, with 12 bases in between. The length of the CDR3 is 15 residues. The CDR3: CSARDFGTTSYEQYF. In DNA form, the CDR3 reads TGCAGTGCTAGAGATTTCGGGACCACCTCCTACGAGCAGTACTTC.

This clonotype has only a few counts. This chain connects TRBV3-1 to TRBJ2-1; tentatively, D is TRBD2 (6 bases). Per germline, CDR1 LGHDT and CDR2 YNNKEL (reference sequence). The CDR3 runs to 15 residues. The ends were cut back, 0 bases at V and 2 bases at J, with 8 bases in the middle. CDR3 nucleotides: TGTGCCAGCAGCCAAGATAGCGGAGCCTACAATGAGCAGTTCTTC. It encodes CASSQDSGAYNEQFF.

This clonotype was observed a handful of times. The chain links TRBV4-1 to TRBJ2-2, with D unresolved. The germline V gene has CDR1 MGHRA and CDR2 YSYEKL. V lost 1 base, J lost 6 bases, and 6 bases lay in between. The CDR3 consists of 13 residues. The CDR3 is CASSQVPAGELFF. The CDR3 coding sequence is TGCGCCAGCAGCCAAGTTCCTGCCGGGGAGCTGTTTTTT.

This clonotype was seen at least ten times. This sequence joins TRBV3-1 and TRBJ2-7; D not resolved. Germline V CDR1 and CDR2: LGHDT, YNNKEL (reference sequence). Trimming removed 0 bases at V and 4 bases at J, with 7 bases between. The CDR3 is 13 residues long. The CDR3 DNA follows: TGTGCCAGCAGCCAAGAGTGGCTTTACGAGCAGTACTTC. Amino acid sequence: CASSQEWLYEQYF.

This clonotype was detected only a few times. The J gene is TRBJ1-1, the V gene TRBV6-4; possibly TRBD1 for D (6 bases). This CDR3 is built from 14 residues. The germline gives CDR1 MRHNA, CDR2 SNTAGT. The CDR3 sequence is CTNQGGGSVTEAFF. CDR3 bases: TGTACCAACCAAGGAGGGGGGAGCGTCACTGAAGCTTTCTTT.

The J gene is TRBJ2-3, the V gene TRBV11-2; D is possibly TRBD2 (6 bases). The CDR3 covers 16 residues. Germline CDR1 SGHAT, CDR2 FQNNGV. The V gene lost 5 bases and the J gene lost 5 bases, with 20 bases spanning the gap. CDR3 DNA sequence: TGTGCCAGCAGCCCGAACCTGGTTGGGGGGAGAGATACGCAGTATTTT. Translated, it gives CASSPNLVGGRDTQYF.

The chain is built from TRBV24-1 and TRBJ2-2; a weak D match, TRBD1 (6 bases). Germline CDR1 KGHDR, CDR2 SFDVKD. V dropped 3 bases and J dropped 0 bases, with 10 bases sitting between them. CDR3 length equals 16 residues. The CDR3 DNA is TGTGCCACCAGTGATCCCACAGGGACGAACACCGGGGAGCTGTTTTTT. Its protein product is CATSDPTGTNTGELFF.

The rearrangement joins TRBV12-3 or TRBV12-4 to TRBJ1-2; D remains unclear. V lost 3 bases, J lost 3 bases, and 8 bases lay in between. The CDR3 loop spans 13 amino acids. The CDR3 DNA reads TGTGCCAGCAGTTTTACCGGGGACTATGGCTACACCTTC. This codes for CASSFTGDYGYTF.